This is a list of T cell receptor beta chains from one sample in a study of blood T cells in healthy people across ages. TCRdb itself ran the 5' RACE reads through MiXCR, one entry per CDR3 protein. This sample yields approximately 690,000 distinct CDR3 sequences, of which 45% to 65% are seen a single time; 30% to 40% belongs to the top ten. The sequenced sample was blood. These receptors all stem from a man aged 55 to 70 in good health. CDR3s include the opening cysteine and the closing phenylalanine or tryptophan. Each record gives: CDR3 length, V gene, J gene, clone size, D gene, CDR3 protein, CDR3 DNA. D genes are given only for firm matches. Only part of the rows carry a size: once, few, many, or a class if the clone is expanded.

14	TRBV4-2	TRBJ1-2	many	.	CASSQGIWGDGYTF	TGTGCCAGCAGCCAAGGAATTTGGGGGGATGGCTACACCTTC
14	TRBV29-1	TRBJ2-3	.	TRBD2	CSVRRGTFTDTQYF	TGCAGCGTACGGCGGGGGACCTTCACAGATACGCAGTATTTT
18	TRBV7-2	TRBJ2-5	.	.	CASSRPVPEREFGETQYF	TGTGCCAGCAGCCGCCCGGTTCCGGAGCGAGAATTCGGAGAGACCCAGTACTTC
15	TRBV4-1	TRBJ1-1	few	.	CASSQESQRNTEAFF	TGCGCCAGCAGCCAAGAGAGCCAGAGAAACACTGAAGCTTTCTTT
15	TRBV5-1	TRBJ2-1	.	.	CASSFVSGLYNEQFF	TGCGCCAGCAGCTTTGTGTCAGGGCTATACAATGAGCAGTTCTTC
14	TRBV18	TRBJ1-1	.	.	CASSPQGSSTEAFF	TGTGCCAGCTCACCACAGGGTTCCTCCACTGAAGCTTTCTTT
14	TRBV20-1	TRBJ2-1	few	.	CSAREGSGEGEQFF	TGCAGTGCTAGAGAAGGTTCAGGGGAAGGTGAGCAGTTCTTC
17	TRBV18	TRBJ2-5	.	TRBD2	CASSPPAKRGGGETQYF	TGTGCCAGCTCACCACCCGCGAAGCGGGGGGGCGGAGAGACCCAGTACTTC
12	TRBV10-3	TRBJ1-2	.	.	CATQGFNYGYTF	TGTGCCACCCAGGGGTTCAACTATGGCTACACCTTC
12	TRBV29-1	TRBJ1-2	.	TRBD1	CSAQGGDYGYTF	TGCAGCGCTCAGGGGGGGGACTATGGCTACACCTTC
14	TRBV4-1	TRBJ2-5	.	.	CASSQDWGAETQYF	TGCGCCAGCAGCCAAGATTGGGGCGCGGAGACCCAGTACTTC
15	TRBV28	TRBJ1-2	.	TRBD1	CASSLYRGPGNGYTF	TGTGCCAGCAGTCTATACAGGGGGCCGGGCAATGGCTACACCTTC
14	TRBV28	TRBJ2-1	.	TRBD2	CAISSGASYNEQFF	TGTGCCATCTCTAGCGGGGCCTCCTACAATGAGCAGTTCTTC
12	TRBV6-6	TRBJ2-3	.	.	CASKGGRNTQYF	TGTGCCAGCAAAGGTGGCCGAAATACGCAGTATTTT
21	TRBV11-2	TRBJ2-2	.	TRBD2	CASSFFPPGLAGGPSTGELFF	TGTGCCAGCAGCTTCTTCCCACCGGGACTAGCGGGGGGGCCGAGCACCGGGGAGCTGTTTTTT
13	TRBV18	TRBJ2-5	.	.	CASAPTRAETQYF	TGTGCCAGCGCACCGACCAGAGCAGAGACCCAGTACTTC
14	TRBV2	TRBJ2-3	.	.	CASKIQPSTDTQYF	TGTGCCAGCAAGATCCAGCCTAGCACAGATACGCAGTATTTT
13	TRBV5-1	TRBJ2-7	.	.	CASSLDSGSEQYF	TGCGCCAGCAGCTTGGATTCAGGGTCCGAGCAGTACTTC
15	TRBV7-6	TRBJ1-4	.	.	CASSAYPSFNEKLFF	TGTGCCAGCAGCGCCTACCCGAGCTTTAATGAAAAACTGTTTTTT
15	TRBV28	TRBJ1-3	.	TRBD1	CASRASGTAGNTIYF	TGTGCCAGCAGGGCCTCCGGGACAGCTGGAAACACCATATATTTT
15	TRBV15	TRBJ2-5	.	.	CATSRDEAVSETQYF	TGTGCCACCAGCAGAGATGAGGCGGTTTCCGAGACCCAGTACTTC